Below, 27 T cell receptor beta chains from the same sample are listed, as sequenced in a study of T cells in Graves' hyperthyroidism and ophthalmopathy. Amplification targeted TCR beta CDR3 regions from RNA transcripts. RT-PCR in the first round (using the HTBI primer set) targeted the TCR CDR3. TCRdb reprocessed the multiplex PCR reads via MiXCR and lists one record per CDR3 protein. The profile shows about half a million distinct CDR3 sequences, about 20% of them singletons. The sequenced sample consisted of blood. These receptors all stem from a man aged 40-50 years with Graves' ophthalmopathy.

This clonotype was seen at least ten times. The V and J genes are TRBV5-1 and TRBJ1-1; TRBD1 matches 7 bases. Germline V gene data show CDR1 as SGHRS and CDR2 as YFSETQ. This CDR3 is built from 16 residues. The junction had 5 bases not matched to a gene; V was cut back by 0 bases and J by 0 bases. The CDR3 spells CASSLVQGGMNTEAFF. Written as DNA, the CDR3 is TGCGCCAGCAGCTTGGTCCAGGGGGGCATGAACACTGAAGCTTTCTTT.

This clonotype appeared many times. In DNA form, the CDR3 reads TGCGCCAGCAGATTTCTGGGGGCAAAGACTGAAGCTTTCTTT. Protein: CASRFLGAKTEAFF. The rearrangement uses TRBV5-1 and TRBJ1-1; perhaps TRBD1 as D (6 bases). Germline values: CDR1 SGHRS, CDR2 YFSETQ. This CDR3 region has 14 residues. Trimming took 5 bases from V and 5 from J, leaving 16 bases between them.

In this sample, this clonotype turned up a few times. The chain recombines TRBV30 with TRBJ2-7; D is possibly TRBD1 or TRBD2 (5 bases each). The CDR3 totals 18 residues. CDR1 and CDR2 from the germline V gene are GTSNPN and SVGIG (reference sequence). V was trimmed by 4 bases and J by 1 base, leaving 26 bases between them. CDR3 in DNA: TGTGCCTGGACCAAACCGGGATACAGGTTACTGTCTTCCTACGAGCAGTACTTC. Translating it yields CAWTKPGYRLLSSYEQYF. Based on the CDR3 plus reference TRBV30 and TRBJ2-7, the full variable domain is SQTIHQWPATLVQPVGSPLSLECTVEGTSNPNLYWYRQAAGRGLQLLFYSVGIGQISSEVPQNLSASRPQDRQFILSSKKLLLSDSGFYLCAWTKPGYRLLSSYEQYFGPGTRLTVT.

This chain links TRBV27 with TRBJ2-1; no definite D call. CDR3 length: 13 amino acids. The germline V gene encodes CDR1 MNHEY and CDR2 SMNVEV (reference sequence). V was clipped by 0 bases and J by 7 bases, with 7 bases between them. As DNA, the CDR3 is TGTGCCAGCAGTTTATCGAGTTGGAATGAGCAGTTCTTC. Translating gives CASSLSSWNEQFF.

This rearrangement joins TRBV20-1 to TRBJ2-3; 9 bases line up with TRBD2. With 6 bases clipped from V and 10 bases from J, the junction kept 11 bases outside the gene matches. Germline V gene data show CDR1 as DFQATT and CDR2 as SNEGSKA (reference sequence). The CDR3 spans 13 residues. This CDR3 is CSAPGTSSLAQYF. The DNA for the CDR3 is TGCAGTGCCCCCGGGACTAGCTCTTTGGCGCAGTATTTT.

The chain has TRBV12-3 or TRBV12-4 and TRBJ1-1; a possible D gene is TRBD1 (5 bases). V was shortened by 3 bases and J by 8 bases, with 13 bases between the two germline ends. The CDR3 has 13 residues. The DNA of the CDR3 is TGTGCCAGCAGTTTTGTCCGGGACGCCGAAGCTTTCTTT. It codes for CASSFVRDAEAFF.

This clonotype came up a few times. The V and J genes are TRBV4-2 and TRBJ2-7; D is possibly TRBD2 (5 bases). The CDR3 loop spans 13 amino acids. Germline-derived CDR1 and CDR2 are LGHNA and YNFKEQ. V was shortened by 1 base and J by 5 bases, with 9 bases between the two germline ends. The CDR3 nucleotides read TGTGCCAGCAGCCAAGGGGCCGGGAACGAGCAGTACTTC. It encodes CASSQGAGNEQYF.

This clonotype has a handful of counts. V is TRBV7-8 and J is TRBJ2-1; 8 nucleotides match TRBD2. V shed 1 base and J 6 bases; nucleotides not matched to a gene: 14. The CDR3 runs to 18 residues. Germline V gene sequence: CDR1 SGHVS, CDR2 FQNEAQ. The CDR3: CASSLVLRGGVRVNEQFF. The CDR3 DNA reads TGTGCCAGCAGCTTAGTCCTTCGGGGGGGCGTTCGTGTCAATGAGCAGTTCTTC. Full variable domain (missing parts from reference TRBV7-8 and TRBJ2-1): GAGVSQSPRYKVAKRGQDVALRCDPISGHVSLFWYQQALGQGPEFLTYFQNEAQLDKSGLPSDRFFAERPEGSVSTLKIQRTQQEDSAVYLCASSLVLRGGVRVNEQFFGPGTRLTVL.

This clonotype was picked up a small number of times. The V call is TRBV7-9, the J call TRBJ2-1; 12 bases map to TRBD2. J lost 7 bases, V lost 8 bases, and 6 bases had no gene match. This CDR3 spans 14 amino acids. Germline V gene sequence: CDR1 SEHNR, CDR2 FQNEAQ (reference sequence). Here the CDR3 reads CASSLAGGFNEQFF. The CDR3, as DNA: TGTGCCAGCTCCCTAGCGGGAGGGTTTAATGAGCAGTTCTTC.

The chain carries TRBV7-2 and TRBJ1-5; no firm D call. This CDR3 region has 13 residues. The V end was cut by 6 bases, the J end by 6 bases, with 12 bases between. CDR1 is SGHTA and CDR2 is FQGNSA in the germline V gene. The CDR3 loop is CASSDSLSQPQHF. DNA of the CDR3: TGTGCCAGCAGTGACTCCCTGAGTCAGCCCCAGCATTTT.

The V and J genes are TRBV12-3 or TRBV12-4 and TRBJ1-3, with 9 bases lining up with TRBD1. This CDR3 comprises 12 residues. V shed 8 bases and J 7 bases; nucleotides not matched to a gene: 3. In DNA form, the CDR3 reads TGTGCCAGCGGACAGGGGACGAACACCATATATTTT. Its translation: CASGQGTNTIYF.

V is TRBV28 and J is TRBJ1-2; no reliable D call. Per germline, CDR1 MDHEN and CDR2 SYDVKM. V was trimmed by 2 bases and J by 6 bases, leaving 10 bases between them. The CDR3 loop spans 13 amino acids. The CDR3 bases are TGTGCCAGCAGTTTAGGCAGTATAAATGGCTACACCTTC. This translates into CASSLGSINGYTF.

This clonotype came up a few times. The chain recombines TRBV19 with TRBJ2-3; D gene ambiguous. V dropped 7 bases and J dropped 0 bases, with 11 bases sitting between them. This CDR3 region has 14 residues. Germline V gene lookup returns CDR1 LNHDA and CDR2 SQIVND (reference sequence). The CDR3, as DNA: TGTGCCAGTATGGGTGGTTTTAGCACAGATACGCAGTATTTT. Translated, it gives CASMGGFSTDTQYF.

There are a few counts of this clonotype. The chain couples TRBV10-3 to TRBJ1-5, with a tentative D call TRBD1 (6 bases). V was cut by 2 bases and J by 2 bases, with 13 bases left in between. Looked up from germline, CDR1 is ENHRY and CDR2 is SYGVKD. The CDR3 spans 16 residues. The DNA for the CDR3 is TGTGCCATCAGTGAGGGCGGGGGCAGCGGCAATCAGCCCCAGCATTTT. Translating it yields CAISEGGGSGNQPQHF.

This chain links TRBV12-3 or TRBV12-4 with TRBJ2-2; 12 bases agree with TRBD1. The length of the CDR3 is 15 residues. The junction had 2 bases not matched to a gene; V was cut back by 3 bases and J by 6 bases. The CDR3 sequence is CASSFGTGGSGELFF. The CDR3 region has the DNA TGTGCCAGCAGTTTCGGGACAGGGGGCTCCGGGGAGCTGTTTTTT.

J is TRBJ1-5 and V is TRBV2; D is unresolved. This CDR3 region has 15 residues. V was clipped by 3 bases and J by 0 bases, with 9 bases between them. CDR1 and CDR2 from the germline V gene are SNHLY and FYNNEI. For the CDR3, the DNA is TGTGCCAGCAGTGACCAGCACCATAGCAATCAGCCCCAGCATTTT. This encodes CASSDQHHSNQPQHF.

This clonotype was observed many times. The chain uses TRBV12-3 or TRBV12-4 and TRBJ2-1; the match to TRBD2 covers 8 bases. This CDR3 is 15 amino acids long. The ends lost 10 bases at V and 0 bases at J; junction bases unmatched: 8. In nucleotides, the CDR3 is TGTGCCACTCGCGGGGGGAAGGGCTCCTACAATGAGCAGTTCTTC. It translates to CATRGGKGSYNEQFF.

Notes on this clonotype: It may be a read error: a sequence one base away is much more abundant. The chain recombines TRBV11-2 with TRBJ2-1; D gene uncertain. V shed 4 bases and J shed 10 bases, with 17 bases lying between them. This CDR3 contains 14 residues. The V gene's germline CDR1 is SGHAT and CDR2 FQNNGV. DNA of the CDR3: TGTGCCAGCAGCTCGTATGCCGTTGTAGAAGAGCAGTTCTTC. Protein: CASSSYAVVEEQFF. The full variable domain, with the rest looked up from reference TRBV11-2 and TRBJ2-1, is EAGVAQSPRYKIIEKRQSVAFWCNPISGHATLYWYQQILGQGPKLLIQFQNNGVVDDSQLPKDRFSAERLKGVDSTLKIQPAKLEDSAVYLCASSSYAVVEEQFFGPGTRLTVL.

There are many counts of this clonotype. The chain carries TRBV30 and TRBJ1-3; possible D gene TRBD1, 5 bases. V lost 4 bases, J lost 8 bases, and 21 bases lay in between. CDR1 is GTSNPN, CDR2 SVGIG, per germline (reference sequence). This CDR3 contains 15 residues. The CDR3 bases are TGTGCCTGGAACGGGGCTTCGGGCCGCGGTCACACCATATATTTT. Its protein is CAWNGASGRGHTIYF.

The chain couples TRBV7-3 to TRBJ2-3, with 9 bases fitting TRBD2. Germline assignment: CDR1 SGHTA and CDR2 FQGTGA. The CDR3 has 18 amino acids. With V trimmed by 2 bases and J by 5 bases, 14 bases remained unmatched. In DNA, the CDR3 is TGTGCCAGCAGCTTAGGGACCCTCCAGCGGGGGGCGGGAGATACGCAGTATTTT. Its protein is CASSLGTLQRGAGDTQYF. Supplemented by reference TRBV7-3 and TRBJ2-3, the full variable domain reads GAGVSQTPSNKVTEKGKYVELRCDPISGHTALYWYRQSLGQGPEFLIYFQGTGAADDSGLPNDRFFAVRPEGSVSTLKIQRTERGDSAVYLCASSLGTLQRGAGDTQYFGPGTRLTVL.

This clonotype came up a few times. The chain carries TRBV5-1 and TRBJ1-3; D ambiguous. The CDR3 runs to 13 residues. V dropped 7 bases and J dropped 3 bases, with 11 bases sitting between them. Per the germline V gene, CDR1 is SGHRS and CDR2 is YFSETQ. CDR3 protein: CASAPSFGNTIYF. The CDR3 nucleotides read TGCGCCAGCGCTCCCTCCTTTGGAAACACCATATATTTT.

This clonotype was seen more than once but under ten times. V is TRBV24-1 and J is TRBJ1-2, with 7 bases identical to TRBD1. In germline, CDR1 is KGHDR, CDR2 SFDVKD. V trimming: 4 bases; J trimming: 7 bases; junction bases outside the gene matches: 8. The CDR3 extends over 14 amino acids. The CDR3 here is CATSEGEGGSGYTF. CDR3 DNA sequence: TGTGCCACCAGTGAAGGGGAAGGGGGCTCTGGCTACACCTTC.

This clonotype was found a few times. The rearrangement links TRBV5-8 to TRBJ2-3; 10 bases align to TRBD2. Germline V CDR1 and CDR2: SGHTS, YDEGEE. The CDR3 is 21 residues long. J gave up 0 bases and V 2 bases, and 18 bases lay outside the gene matches. The CDR3 here is CASSFYASGGRINFSTDTQYF. The CDR3 DNA sequence: TGTGCCAGCAGCTTTTATGCTAGCGGGGGACGTATCAACTTTAGCACAGATACGCAGTATTTT.

The table lists this clonotype with many counts. The gene calls are TRBV20-1 and TRBJ2-7, with D uncertain. The CDR3 extends over 13 amino acids. Trimming removed 1 base from V and 3 bases from J, with 10 bases in between. The germline V gene has CDR1 DFQATT and CDR2 SNEGSKA (reference sequence). The CDR3 region is CSARGSGGYEQYF. CDR3 nucleotide sequence: TGCAGTGCTAGAGGATCGGGTGGCTACGAGCAGTACTTC.

The rearrangement joins TRBV5-1 to TRBJ1-2; 7 bases agree with TRBD1. Germline-derived CDR1 and CDR2 are SGHRS and YFSETQ. V shed 5 bases, J shed 2 bases, and the junction held 6 bases outside the gene matches. The CDR3 spans 14 residues. CDR3 amino acids: CASRTGHENYGYTF. In DNA form, the CDR3 reads TGCGCCAGCAGGACAGGGCATGAGAACTATGGCTACACCTTC.

The chain's CDR3 is CASSLEGLAGGRGTGELFF. The CDR3 DNA reads as TGTGCCAGCAGCTTGGAAGGACTAGCGGGGGGGCGGGGCACCGGGGAGCTGTTTTTT. This chain links TRBV5-5 with TRBJ2-2; 15 positions agree with TRBD2. Germline V gene sequence: CDR1 SGHKS, CDR2 YYEKEE (reference sequence). With 0 bases clipped from V and 4 bases from J, the junction kept 7 bases outside the gene matches. The length of the CDR3 is 19 residues.

This clonotype was counted many times. The CDR3 sequence: CASIQGGRQETQYF. The DNA of the CDR3 is TGTGCCAGCATCCAAGGGGGTCGGCAAGAGACCCAGTACTTC. The rearrangement joins TRBV28 to TRBJ2-5; D may be TRBD1 (6 bases). The CDR3 length is 14 residues. Germline V CDR1 and CDR2: MDHEN, SYDVKM. The V gene lost 7 bases and the J gene lost 2 bases, with 14 bases spanning the gap.